The clone carrying this TCR beta chain was detected ten times or more. Its antigen is unidentified. The data are from a study of T cells in Graves' hyperthyroidism and ophthalmopathy. The CDR3 regions of TCR beta were amplified from RNA transcripts. During a first-round RT-PCR of the TCR CDR3, the HTBI primer set was used. TCRdb re-analysed the multiplex PCR reads in MiXCR, keeping a single row per CDR3 protein. Of about 400,000 distinct CDR3 sequences in the sample, over 12% were seen once. Study-level findings and limits: Median prediction lead before ophthalmopathy onset was about 6.3 months with the model.

The sequence came from a man aged 50 to 60 with Graves' ophthalmopathy. Input material: blood.

Here the CDR3 DNA reads TGTGCCACCAGCATAGGGACTAGCGGGATGATTGAGCAGTTCTTC. Its translation is CATSIGTSGMIEQFF. The genes are TRBV15 and TRBJ2-1; 13 nucleotides line up with TRBD2. This CDR3 has 15 amino acids. V trimming: 4 bases; J trimming: 9 bases; junction bases outside the gene matches: 6. Germline CDR1 LNHNV, CDR2 YYDKDF (reference sequence).